What follows is one T cell receptor (beta chain) and its context. Its specificity is unknown. This specimen belongs to a study of PD-1 blockade in classical Hodgkin lymphoma. Whole-study results and caveats: While CD8+ TCR diversity did not rise significantly by C4D1, CD4+ TCR diversity did. Relative to healthy donors, newly diagnosed patients reportedly had lower baseline TCR diversity, which was reported as lower still in relapsed/refractory patients.

Germline CDR1 and CDR2: SGHDT and YYEEEE. The germline V and J ends were trimmed by 4 bases and 2 bases, with 14 bases remaining between them. CDR3 size: 15 residues. The table came from immunoSEQ multiplex PCR; TCRdb's copy has only in-frame clones and leaves some out. The sample includes roughly 50,000 clones, 65% to 85% of them seen just once. Each and every patient relapsed after autologous stem cell transplantation, and patients got differing brentuximab vedotin exposure. Specimen: peripheral blood mononuclear cells (PBMCs), collected at baseline. The chain is built from TRBV5-6 and TRBJ2-3; D call uncertain. The sequence came from a human donor with classical Hodgkin lymphoma. CDR3 sequence: CASSRYSSDTDTQYF. CDR3 DNA sequence: TGTGCCAGCAGCCGTTATAGCTCAGACACAGATACGCAGTATTTT.